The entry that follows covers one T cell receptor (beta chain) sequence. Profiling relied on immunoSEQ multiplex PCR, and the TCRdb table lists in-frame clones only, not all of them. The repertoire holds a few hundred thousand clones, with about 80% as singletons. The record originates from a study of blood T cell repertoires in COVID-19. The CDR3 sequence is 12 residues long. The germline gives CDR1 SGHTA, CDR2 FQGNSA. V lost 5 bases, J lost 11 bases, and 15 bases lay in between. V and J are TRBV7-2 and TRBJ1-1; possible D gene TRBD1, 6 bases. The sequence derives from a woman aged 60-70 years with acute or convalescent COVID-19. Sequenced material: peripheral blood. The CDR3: CASSPGAVAAFF. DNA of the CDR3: TGTGCCAGCAGCCCAGGGGCGGTGGCGGCTTTCTTT.